This T cell receptor (beta chain) was identified in a study of T cell repertoires in cytomegalovirus infection. Study-level information: Shared public TCR beta signatures pointed to both CMV infection and a matching HLA type.

CDR3 length: 16 residues. Germline V gene data show CDR1 as SEHNR and CDR2 as FQNEAQ (reference sequence). V gave up 5 bases and J gave up 8 bases, with 23 bases separating them. This clonotype was detected many times. TCRdb recomputed calls from the reads with MiXCR, one row per CDR3 protein. The sample contains 300,000 to 450,000 distinct CDR3 sequences, roughly 20% of which appear only once. V is TRBV7-9 and J is TRBJ2-3; D is unresolved. This sequence originates from a human donor in good health (CMV status not recorded). Some clones in this sample may be carry-over from other donors' samples. The sample comprised PBMCs. CDR3 loop: CASSPWVGIEVGTQYF. For the CDR3, the DNA is TGTGCCAGCAGCCCCTGGGTAGGGATTGAAGTTGGTACGCAGTATTTT.